Below, 9 T cell receptor beta chains from the same sample are listed, as sequenced in a study of blood T cells in healthy people across ages. Together with a sample-barcoded 5' primer, a J-beta primer mix was included in a second PCR lasting 7 to 11 cycles. Each CDR3 protein is one row after TCRdb ran MiXCR on the 5' RACE reads. The sample contains 450,000 to 650,000 distinct CDR3 sequences, under 30% of which appear only once. This sample also appeared in a second study, on T cells of mothers and their children.

The source material was blood. Receptors were obtained from a boy younger than 18 in good health.

This clonotype was seen a handful of times. In DNA, the CDR3 is TGTGCCAGCAGCTCAATGTCAGGGCCCATCTACAATGAGCAGTTCTTC. Its protein product is CASSSMSGPIYNEQFF. This chain connects TRBV7-2 to TRBJ2-1; D may be TRBD1 (5 bases). CDR3 length: 16 residues. The germline CDR1 and CDR2 sequences are SGHTA and FQGNSA. The ends were cut back, 4 bases at V and 3 bases at J, with 16 bases in the middle.

The chain recombines TRBV11-2 with TRBJ2-5; 8 nucleotides align to TRBD2. Matching the DNA end better, TRBJ2-1 makes the J call doubtful. The CDR3 is made up of 17 amino acids. Germline-derived CDR1 and CDR2 are SGHAT and FQNNGV. The CDR3 loop is CASSLDPGGGFYNEQFF. DNA of the CDR3: TGTGCCAGCAGCTTAGATCCCGGCGGGGGGTTCTACAATGAGCAGTTCTTC.

This clonotype was counted once. This may be a read error: a much more frequent sequence differs by one nucleotide. V is TRBV7-8 and J is TRBJ2-5; D call uncertain. The CDR3 covers 11 residues. Germline values: CDR1 SGHVS, CDR2 FQNEAQ. DNA of the CDR3: TGTGCCAGCAAGGGTACGGAGATCCAGTACTTC. Residues: CASKGTEIQYF.

This clonotype was found a few times. This chain links TRBV4-1 with TRBJ2-2; D perhaps matches TRBD2 (6 bases). The CDR3 spans 15 residues. Germline-derived CDR1 and CDR2 are MGHRA and YSYEKL. The V gene lost 3 bases and the J gene lost 0 bases, with 8 bases spanning the gap. The chain's CDR3 is CASSHRDSNTGELFF. CDR3 nucleotide sequence: TGCGCCAGCAGCCACAGGGACTCGAACACCGGGGAGCTGTTTTTT.

This clonotype was seen repeatedly, ten times or more. J is TRBJ2-5 and V is TRBV5-6; no definite D call. Germline V gene sequence: CDR1 SGHDT, CDR2 YYEEEE. The V end lost 2 bases, the J end lost 4 bases, and 9 bases lay between the germline ends. The CDR3 length is 13 residues. The CDR3: CASSFSGVETQYF. The CDR3 DNA is TGTGCCAGCAGCTTTAGTGGGGTAGAGACCCAGTACTTC.

This chain links TRBV11-1 with TRBJ2-1; 15 bases agree with TRBD2. The junction had 12 bases not matched to a gene; V was cut back by 5 bases and J by 1 base. CDR3 length: 20 amino acids. Germline values: CDR1 SGHAT, CDR2 FQDESV (reference sequence). The CDR3 DNA reads as TGTGCCAGCAGCGCCCCTGGACTAGCGGGGGGGCCTCAGTCCTACAATGAGCAGTTCTTC. Encoded protein: CASSAPGLAGGPQSYNEQFF.

This clonotype was recorded a few times. V usage is TRBV9 and J usage is TRBJ2-4; D is possibly TRBD2 (7 bases). The germline V gene has CDR1 SGDLS and CDR2 YYNGEE. The V end was cut by 4 bases, the J end by 3 bases, with 14 bases between. The CDR3 has 15 residues. Here the CDR3 reads CASSPHREGKNIQYF. CDR3 coding DNA: TGTGCCAGCAGCCCGCACAGGGAGGGCAAAAACATTCAGTACTTC.

This clonotype was found a few times. The chain is built from TRBV12-3 or TRBV12-4 and TRBJ2-5; D is perhaps TRBD2 (6 bases). Trimming removed 1 base from V and 3 bases from J, with 24 bases in between. CDR3 length: 19 amino acids. This chain's CDR3 is CASSLDYGTGAVFKETQYF. The CDR3 region has the DNA TGTGCCAGCAGTTTAGACTACGGGACTGGAGCCGTCTTCAAAGAGACCCAGTACTTC.

The V and J genes are TRBV15 and TRBJ2-3, with D perhaps matching TRBD2 (6 bases). Germline V CDR1 and CDR2: LNHNV, YYDKDF (reference sequence). There are 14 residues in the CDR3. The V end lost 8 bases, the J end lost 4 bases, and 16 bases lay between the germline ends. In DNA, the CDR3 is TGTGCCACCCTGGGGGGTCTGTCTGCAGATACGCAGTATTTT. Translation: CATLGGLSADTQYF.